One sample yielded the 28 T cell receptor beta chains listed below, sequenced in a study of T cell responses to AZD1222 COVID-19 vaccine. Some clones are missing from TCRdb's copy, which holds only in-frame ones; the method was immunoSEQ multiplex PCR. The sample contains 130,000 to 150,000 clones, 85% to 95% of which appear only once. The input for sequencing was peripheral blood, taken on day 0 of AZD1222 vaccination. The receptors stem from an adult in good health.

This clone appeared a single time. The J gene is TRBJ1-5, the V gene TRBV10-2; no firm D call. The V end was cut by 5 bases, the J end by 5 bases, with 13 bases between. Germline CDR1 WSHSY, CDR2 SAAADI. The CDR3 loop spans 14 amino acids. In nucleotides, the CDR3 is TGCGCCAGCAGTAGGGCAGGACGGGATCAGCCCCAGCATTTT. Its translation: CASSRAGRDQPQHF.

For this clone: This specimen includes other DNA sequences encoding the same CDR3. Written as DNA, the CDR3 is TGTGCCAGCAGCCCCGGGACTAGCGGGAGCTACGAGCAGTACTTC. Protein: CASSPGTSGSYEQYF. The chain links TRBV7-9 to TRBJ2-7, with 14 bases lining up with TRBD2. The CDR3 extends over 15 amino acids. Germline V gene data show CDR1 as SEHNR and CDR2 as FQNEAQ (reference sequence). With 5 bases clipped from V and 3 bases from J, the junction kept 3 bases outside the gene matches.

This clone was seen just once. Other DNA variants within this sample encode the same CDR3. The chain joins TRBV18 to TRBJ2-2; 8 bases map to TRBD1. Germline loops: CDR1 KGHSH, CDR2 LQKENI. The CDR3 has 15 amino acids. The V gene end was trimmed by 2 bases and the J gene end by 1 base; junction bases not matched to a gene: 0. In nucleotides, the CDR3 is TGTGCCAGCTCACCAGGGACAGGGAACACCGGGGAGCTGTTTTTT. Encoded protein: CASSPGTGNTGELFF.

This clone showed up just a few times. The chain recombines TRBV6-5 with TRBJ1-4, with TRBD1 identical over 9 bases. The J segment lost 5 bases and the V segment lost 4 bases, leaving 5 bases of the junction unmatched. CDR3 size: 15 residues. Germline V gene lookup returns CDR1 MNHEY and CDR2 SVGAGI. The CDR3: CASSLTGTGNEKLFF. In nucleotides, the CDR3 is TGTGCCAGCAGTTTGACCGGGACAGGGAATGAAAAACTGTTTTTT.

The V gene is TRBV7-2, the J gene TRBJ1-3; a weak D match, TRBD1 (6 bases). The length of the CDR3 is 15 residues. V was clipped by 4 bases and J by 2 bases, with 12 bases between them. From germline, CDR1 is SGHTA and CDR2 FQGNSA. DNA for the CDR3: TGTGCCAGCAGCTCACAGGGTGGCCCTGGAAACACCATATATTTT. Its protein product is CASSSQGGPGNTIYF.

The chain employs TRBV6-1 and TRBJ1-6, with D hard to call. The CDR3 length is 16 residues. Between the trimmed V and J ends, which lost 0 bases and 4 bases, there was a span of 10 bases. Germline CDR1 is MNHNS and CDR2 is SASEGT. CDR3 loop: CASSEAQNLYNSPLHF. CDR3 DNA: TGTGCCAGCAGTGAAGCGCAGAACCTTTATAATTCACCCCTCCACTTT.

The CDR3 nucleotides read TGTGCCAGCCTTAGAACCGGGACGGCCTCCTACGAGCAGTACTTC. Its translation is CASLRTGTASYEQYF. The genes are TRBV6-5 and TRBJ2-7; D might be TRBD1 or TRBD2, each matching 5 bases. This CDR3 spans 15 amino acids. The germline CDR1 and CDR2 sequences are MNHEY and SVGAGI. Between the trimmed V and J ends, which lost 8 bases and 0 bases, there was a span of 17 bases.

The chain uses TRBV5-6 and TRBJ2-7; D gene unclear. Germline loops: CDR1 SGHDT, CDR2 YYEEEE. CDR3 size: 12 residues. Trimming took 4 bases from V and 6 from J, leaving 11 bases between them. The CDR3 DNA is TGTGCCAGCAGCCTACAGTCGCGCGAGCAGTACTTC. Amino acid sequence: CASSLQSREQYF.

The V call is TRBV19, the J call TRBJ1-2, with 8 bases matching TRBD1. Germline V gene data show CDR1 as LNHDA and CDR2 as SQIVND (reference sequence). This CDR3 contains 14 residues. Unmatched junction bases numbered 7, after V lost 6 bases and J lost 4 bases. The CDR3 region is CASRKGQATYGYTF. The CDR3, as DNA: TGTGCCAGTAGAAAGGGACAGGCCACCTATGGCTACACCTTC.

The chain joins TRBV6-5 to TRBJ1-2; D is possibly TRBD1 (6 bases). The CDR3 is made up of 13 amino acids. V was trimmed by 5 bases and J by 7 bases, leaving 14 bases between them. Germline loops: CDR1 MNHEY, CDR2 SVGAGI. The CDR3 protein is CASSRTGYLGYTF. The CDR3 region has the DNA TGTGCCAGCAGTCGTACAGGGTATCTTGGCTACACCTTC.

The chain couples TRBV12-3 or TRBV12-4 to TRBJ1-1; possibly TRBD1 for D (5 bases). V was shortened by 4 bases and J by 5 bases, with 11 bases between the two germline ends. The CDR3 runs to 13 residues. The CDR3 protein is CASSSQGYTEAFF. The CDR3 coding sequence is TGTGCCAGCAGTTCCCAGGGATATACTGAAGCTTTCTTT.

This clone was found once. The gene calls are TRBV7-2 and TRBJ1-1; D unclear. V gave up 5 bases and J gave up 6 bases, with 19 bases separating them. CDR3 length equals 15 residues. Looked up from germline, CDR1 is SGHTA and CDR2 is FQGNSA. CDR3 nucleotide sequence: TGTGCCAGCAGCCCAGACCAAGCCGGGATCGCTGAAGCTTTCTTT. This gives the protein CASSPDQAGIAEAFF.

V usage is TRBV7-8 and J usage is TRBJ1-2, with D tentatively TRBD1 (5 bases). Deletions cut 5 bases from V and 1 base from J, with 17 bases between. The CDR3 extends over 16 amino acids. Germline V gene data show CDR1 as SGHVS and CDR2 as FQNEAQ. The CDR3 DNA sequence: TGTGCCAGCAGCCTCAGGGCCCGCCCGCTTAACTATGGCTACACCTTC. Translation gives CASSLRARPLNYGYTF.

The chain joins TRBV7-3 to TRBJ2-6, with D uncertain. Trimming took 4 bases from V and 0 from J, leaving 13 bases between them. Germline CDR1 SGHTA, CDR2 FQGTGA. The CDR3 loop spans 17 amino acids. The CDR3 DNA is TGTGCCAGCAGCTACGGACCGCTTAGCTCTGGGGCCAACGTCCTGACTTTC. It is translated as CASSYGPLSSGANVLTF.

This clone was recorded once. The V gene is TRBV4-2, the J gene TRBJ1-2; D perhaps matches TRBD1 (5 bases). Per germline, CDR1 LGHNA and CDR2 YNFKEQ. The CDR3 is made up of 15 amino acids. V gave up 2 bases and J gave up 4 bases, with 14 bases separating them. As DNA, the CDR3 is TGTGCCAGCAGCCAACCCGGGACTTCTAGCTATGGCTACACCTTC. Translated, it gives CASSQPGTSSYGYTF.

This rearrangement joins TRBV3-1 (or the pseudogene TRBV3-2) to TRBJ2-3, with D perhaps being TRBD1 or TRBD2 (5 bases each). Germline-derived CDR1 and CDR2 are LGHDT and YNNKEL (reference sequence). Deletions cut 1 base from V and 1 base from J, with 9 bases between. CDR3 length: 15 residues. The CDR3 bases are TGTGCCAGCAGCCAAGGGGGGAGTGGCACAGATACGCAGTATTTT. As protein: CASSQGGSGTDTQYF.

V and J are TRBV18 and TRBJ2-1; the D gene is possibly TRBD1 (5 bases). The CDR3 runs 15 residues. Germline-derived CDR1 and CDR2 are KGHSH and LQKENI. V lost 0 bases and J 6 bases, leaving 12 bases between the germline ends. This CDR3 reads CASSPPRGQPNEQFF. Here the CDR3 DNA reads TGTGCCAGCTCACCACCGCGCGGACAACCCAATGAGCAGTTCTTC.

The rearrangement links TRBV6-6 to TRBJ2-7, with 8 positions matching TRBD2. The CDR3 contains 17 residues. Germline CDR1 reads MNHNY; CDR2 reads SVGAGI (reference sequence). Trimming at V came to 5 bases and at J to 3 bases, leaving 15 bases not matched to a gene. Here the CDR3 reads CASSPQDGAGDIYEQYF. The CDR3 nucleotides are TGTGCCAGCAGTCCTCAGGACGGAGCGGGAGACATCTACGAGCAGTACTTC.

The CDR3 region has the DNA TGTGCCAGCAGCGTAGGCGGGGGGCCCGACAATGAGCAGTTCTTC. This codes for CASSVGGGPDNEQFF. The rearrangement joins TRBV9 to TRBJ2-1; 8 bases fit TRBD2. There are 15 residues in the CDR3. V was pared by 0 bases and J by 5 bases, with 4 bases of the junction left unmatched. CDR1 is SGDLS and CDR2 is YYNGEE in the germline V gene.

V usage is TRBV18 and J usage is TRBJ2-5; no clear D gene. Trimming removed 4 bases at V and 1 base at J, with 13 bases between. Germline V gene sequence: CDR1 KGHSH, CDR2 LQKENI. The CDR3 runs 15 residues. CDR3 protein: CASSRGRVPQETQYF. The CDR3 DNA reads as TGTGCCAGCTCACGGGGTAGGGTCCCCCAAGAGACCCAGTACTTC.

The chain has TRBV6-5 and TRBJ1-1; 7 nucleotides agree with TRBD1. The CDR3 consists of 11 residues. Per the germline V gene, CDR1 is MNHEY and CDR2 is SVGAGI. V trimming: 10 bases; J trimming: 10 bases; junction bases outside the gene matches: 9. The chain's CDR3 is CAIGTAFGAFF. The CDR3 DNA follows: TGTGCCATCGGGACAGCCTTTGGAGCTTTCTTT.

This clone was recorded once. This chain uses TRBV5-1 with TRBJ2-1, with 12 nucleotides matching TRBD2. CDR3 length: 17 amino acids. Trimming took 2 bases from V and 4 from J; bases not matched to a gene: 7. Per the germline V gene, CDR1 is SGHRS and CDR2 is YFSETQ. The CDR3: CASSFGLAGGEYNEQFF. DNA for the CDR3: TGCGCCAGCAGCTTCGGTCTAGCGGGAGGGGAGTACAATGAGCAGTTCTTC.

The genes are TRBV7-6 and TRBJ1-3; weak D call: TRBD1 (6 bases). The CDR3 length is 15 residues. Germline CDR1 SGHVS, CDR2 FNYEAQ. V was clipped by 4 bases and J by 4 bases, with 14 bases between them. CDR3 region: CASSSTGGRGNTIYF. CDR3 DNA sequence: TGTGCCAGCAGCTCGACAGGAGGGAGAGGAAACACCATATATTTT.

This chain joins TRBV5-4 and TRBJ1-6; D is ambiguous. V was cut by 1 base and J by 0 bases, with 5 bases left in between. Germline assignment: CDR1 SGHNT and CDR2 YYREEE (reference sequence). The CDR3 contains 15 residues. CDR3 DNA: TGTGCCAGCAGCTTGAGTGGCTCCTATAATTCACCCCTCCACTTT. Its translation is CASSLSGSYNSPLHF. The whole variable domain, remainder taken from reference TRBV5-4 and TRBJ1-6, is ETGVTQSPTHLIKTRGQQVTLRCSSQSGHNTVSWYQQALGQGPQFIFQYYREEENGRGNFPPRFSGLQFPNYSSELNVNALELDDSALYLCASSLSGSYNSPLHFGNGTRLTVT.

The chain couples TRBV3-1 (or the pseudogene TRBV3-2) to TRBJ2-5, with 7 bases aligning to TRBD1. The trim removed 0 bases at V and 1 base at J, leaving 11 bases unmatched. From germline, CDR1 is LGHDT and CDR2 YNNKEL (reference sequence). This CDR3 comprises 18 residues. The CDR3, as DNA: TGTGCCAGCAGCCAAGATGGGACAGATCGAATACTCCAAGAGACCCAGTACTTC. It translates to CASSQDGTDRILQETQYF.

This clone was found once. The CDR3 spells CASSLGQDSYEQYF. The CDR3 coding sequence is TGTGCCAGCAGCTTAGGACAGGACTCCTACGAGCAGTACTTC. The V gene is TRBV7-9, the J gene TRBJ2-7; TRBD1 is a possible D gene (6 bases). Trimming took off 1 base at V and 0 bases at J, with 7 bases between the two ends. This CDR3 has 14 residues. Looked up from germline, CDR1 is SEHNR and CDR2 is FQNEAQ (reference sequence).

The chain carries TRBV6-5 and TRBJ2-7; no clear D gene. This CDR3 contains 14 residues. V dropped 0 bases and J dropped 2 bases, with 8 bases sitting between them. From germline, CDR1 is MNHEY and CDR2 SVGAGI. The CDR3 protein is CASSYSQATYEQYF. The CDR3 bases are TGTGCCAGCAGTTACTCTCAGGCAACCTACGAGCAGTACTTC.

The chain employs TRBV6-5 and TRBJ1-4, with a possible D match to TRBD1 (5 bases). Germline CDR1 MNHEY, CDR2 SVGAGI. The V and J ends lost 5 bases and 8 bases respectively, with 18 bases between them. The CDR3 has 15 amino acids. The CDR3 protein is CASSPGSLVNEKLFF. The CDR3 region has the DNA TGTGCCAGCAGTCCAGGGAGTCTGGTGAACGAAAAACTGTTTTTT.